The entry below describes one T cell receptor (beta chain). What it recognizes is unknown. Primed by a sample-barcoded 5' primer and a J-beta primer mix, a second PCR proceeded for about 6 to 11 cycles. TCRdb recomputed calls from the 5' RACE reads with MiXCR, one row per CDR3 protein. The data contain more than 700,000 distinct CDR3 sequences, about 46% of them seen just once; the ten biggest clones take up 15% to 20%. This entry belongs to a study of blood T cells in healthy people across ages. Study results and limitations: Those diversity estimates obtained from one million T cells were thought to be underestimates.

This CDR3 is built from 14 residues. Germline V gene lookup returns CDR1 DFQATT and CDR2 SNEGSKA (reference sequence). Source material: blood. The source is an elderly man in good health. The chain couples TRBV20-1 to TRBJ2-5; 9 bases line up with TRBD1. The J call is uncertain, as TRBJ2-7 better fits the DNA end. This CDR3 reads CSATQTETGGEQYF. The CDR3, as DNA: TGCAGTGCCACACAAACCGAGACAGGGGGCGAGCAGTACTTC.